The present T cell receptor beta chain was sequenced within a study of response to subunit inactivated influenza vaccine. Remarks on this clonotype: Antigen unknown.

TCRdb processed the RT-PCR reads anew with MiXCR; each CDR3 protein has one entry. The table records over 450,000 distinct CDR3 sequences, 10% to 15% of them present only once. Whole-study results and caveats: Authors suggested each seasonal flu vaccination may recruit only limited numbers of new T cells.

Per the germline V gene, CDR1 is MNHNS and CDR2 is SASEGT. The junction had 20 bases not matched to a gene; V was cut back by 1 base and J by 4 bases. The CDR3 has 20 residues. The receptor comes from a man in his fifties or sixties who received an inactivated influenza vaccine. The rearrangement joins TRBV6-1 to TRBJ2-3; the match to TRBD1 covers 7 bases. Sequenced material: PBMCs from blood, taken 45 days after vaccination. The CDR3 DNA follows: TGTGCCAGCAGTGAAGTGCGTCTTAGGGACAGACGTTTTTTCGCAGATACGCAGTATTTT. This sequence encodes CASSEVRLRDRRFFADTQYF.